This entry lists 9 T cell receptor beta chains sequenced from one sample in a study of blood T cell repertoires in COVID-19. Profiled with immunoSEQ multiplex PCR; TCRdb holds only in-frame clones, not every one. The sample consists of around 290,000 clones, roughly 86% of them appearing once. The sample taken for sequencing was PBMCs or T cells enriched from blood (not recorded which). These receptors were collected from a woman in her twenties or thirties who had recovered from COVID-19.

The V and J genes are TRBV9 and TRBJ1-2; a weak D match, TRBD1 (5 bases). CDR1 is SGDLS and CDR2 is YYNGEE in the germline V gene. The V and J ends lost 4 bases and 6 bases respectively, with 13 bases between them. This CDR3 has 13 amino acids. The CDR3 nucleotides are TGTGCCAGCAGCCCATCAGGGTGGGATGGCTACACCTTC. Its translation is CASSPSGWDGYTF.

This chain connects TRBV11-2 to TRBJ2-3; TRBD2 matches 10 bases. After removal of 5 bases from V and 3 bases from J, the junction contained 5 bases not matched to a gene. Germline-derived CDR1 and CDR2 are SGHAT and FQNNGV. The CDR3 loop spans 15 amino acids. CDR3 sequence reads: CASSPGTSETDTQYF. CDR3 DNA sequence: TGTGCCAGCAGCCCTGGGACTAGCGAGACAGATACGCAGTATTTT.

The CDR3 sequence is CAWSVYRGGRSEQFF. The CDR3 DNA reads as TGTGCCTGGAGTGTTTACCGGGGGGGCCGCTCCGAGCAGTTCTTC. The chain is built from TRBV30 and TRBJ2-1; 8 bases match TRBD2. Trimming took 0 bases from V and 10 from J; bases not matched to a gene: 11. This CDR3 region has 15 residues. CDR1 and CDR2 from the germline V gene are GTSNPN and SVGIG (reference sequence).

The J gene is TRBJ2-2, the V gene TRBV28; the D gene is possibly TRBD2 (6 bases). CDR3 length: 15 amino acids. Germline V gene lookup returns CDR1 MDHEN and CDR2 SYDVKM. The V and J ends lost 5 bases and 2 bases respectively, with 12 bases between them. CDR3 loop: CASSQAGINTGELFF. The DNA of the CDR3 is TGTGCCAGCAGTCAAGCGGGTATAAACACCGGGGAGCTGTTTTTT.

The chain joins TRBV28 to TRBJ2-2; tentative D call: TRBD1 (5 bases). Per germline, CDR1 MDHEN and CDR2 SYDVKM. The CDR3 has 15 amino acids. V was trimmed by 6 bases and J by 4 bases, leaving 15 bases between them. For the CDR3, the DNA is TGTGCCAGCAGCCCGCCCGCTCAGGGCACCGGGGAGCTGTTTTTT. This codes for CASSPPAQGTGELFF.

This chain connects TRBV27 to TRBJ2-3, with TRBD2 identical over 8 bases. The CDR3 sequence is 18 residues long. V dropped 2 bases and J dropped 3; count of bases not matched to a gene: 13. CDR1 and CDR2 from the germline V gene are MNHEY and SMNVEV (reference sequence). CDR3 protein: CASSLISGRALRTDTQYF. The CDR3 coding sequence is TGTGCCAGCAGTTTAATAAGCGGGAGAGCTTTACGGACAGATACGCAGTATTTT.

The chain couples TRBV2 to TRBJ1-4, with D possibly TRBD1 on 5 matching bases. The CDR3 covers 15 residues. The V end was cut by 4 bases, the J end by 7 bases, with 16 bases between. Germline CDR1 is SNHLY and CDR2 is FYNNEI. The CDR3, as DNA: TGTGCCAGCAGTGGGGGCGGGGGGACTCTTGAAAAACTGTTTTTT. Residues: CASSGGGGTLEKLFF.

CDR3 loop: CASSPPTGMGNTIYF. The CDR3 DNA follows: TGTGCCAGCTCACCCCCGACAGGGATGGGAAACACCATATATTTT. This chain links TRBV18 with TRBJ1-3; 7 nucleotides agree with TRBD1. Germline V CDR1 and CDR2: KGHSH, LQKENI. V lost 3 bases and J lost 4; bases outside the gene matches: 6. This CDR3 is 15 amino acids long.

The rearrangement joins TRBV12-3 or TRBV12-4 to TRBJ1-5; D gene ambiguous. The V gene lost 3 bases and the J gene lost 7 bases, with 7 bases spanning the gap. The CDR3 covers 12 residues. The CDR3 is CASSFLSQPQHF. DNA for the CDR3: TGTGCCAGCAGTTTTCTGTCCCAGCCCCAGCATTTT.